The 31 T cell receptor beta chains below were found in one sample sequenced in a study of vaccination and CD4 T cells after COVID-19. Their antigens are not known. Treatment meaning: roughly 10-day PBMC culture with coronavirus spike peptide pools or control peptides (ViraFEST assay). At the Johns Hopkins FTIC core, DNA taken from cultured CD4+ T cells was sequenced by way of the Oncomine TCR Beta short-read assay. TCRdb re-derived calls from the PCR reads in MiXCR, one entry per CDR3 protein. Here the sample spans about 20,000 distinct CDR3 sequences, 60% being singletons. Material: CD4+ T cells from blood, cultured in vitro, obtained after SARS-CoV-2 vaccination. Source of these receptors: a human donor who had recovered from COVID-19.

V is TRBV19 and J is TRBJ2-3, with D perhaps matching TRBD1 (5 bases). From germline, CDR1 is LNHDA and CDR2 SQIVND (reference sequence). Trimming shortened V by 1 base and J by 6 bases, and 8 bases separated the two germline ends. The CDR3 extends over 13 amino acids. CDR3: CASSIAHRDTQYF. The CDR3 bases are TGTGCCAGTAGTATAGCCCACAGGGATACGCAGTATTTT.

This sequence joins TRBV6-2 or TRBV6-3 and TRBJ2-5; the D is unclear. This CDR3 comprises 12 residues. Germline V CDR1 and CDR2: MNHEY, SVGEGT. V shed 4 bases and J shed 5 bases, with 8 bases lying between them. CDR3 nucleotides: TGTGCCAGCAGTTTTTTAGGGGAGACCCAGTACTTC. Protein product: CASSFLGETQYF.

The chain couples TRBV7-9 to TRBJ2-3; D is unclear. The germline V gene encodes CDR1 SEHNR and CDR2 FQNEAQ (reference sequence). V gave up 3 bases and J gave up 0 bases, with 4 bases separating them. The CDR3 has 13 residues. The chain's CDR3 is CASSFASTDTQYF. The CDR3 nucleotides are TGTGCCAGCAGCTTCGCTAGCACAGATACGCAGTATTTT.

V is TRBV6-2 or TRBV6-3 and J is TRBJ2-2; D may be TRBD2 (6 bases). Per the germline V gene, CDR1 is MNHEY and CDR2 is SVGEGT. CDR3 length equals 15 residues. Trimming cost V 2 bases and J 5 bases, with 12 bases left between them. CDR3 loop: CASSYRGLSTGELFF. DNA for the CDR3: TGTGCCAGCAGTTACCGGGGACTCAGTACCGGGGAGCTGTTTTTT.

This clonotype was counted only a few times. V and J are TRBV10-3 and TRBJ1-2, with D unclear. Looked up from germline, CDR1 is ENHRY and CDR2 is SYGVKD. Trimming cost V 0 bases and J 7 bases, with 3 bases left between them. The CDR3 sequence is 11 residues long. The CDR3 DNA sequence: TGTGCCATCAGTGAGTCGGGTGGCTACACCTTC. Encoded protein: CAISESGGYTF.

The V gene is TRBV5-1, the J gene TRBJ1-2; D remains ambiguous. Per the germline V gene, CDR1 is SGHRS and CDR2 is YFSETQ. CDR3 length equals 12 residues. Trimming removed 0 bases from V and 3 bases from J, with 3 bases in between. CDR3 bases: TGCGCCAGCAGCTTGGATCACTATGGCTACACCTTC. It specifies CASSLDHYGYTF.

The chain recombines TRBV5-6 with TRBJ1-5; D might be TRBD1 (5 bases). The CDR3 is made up of 14 amino acids. V lost 0 bases, J lost 6 bases, and 10 bases lay in between. Germline V gene data show CDR1 as SGHDT and CDR2 as YYEEEE. CDR3 sequence (DNA): TGTGCCAGCAGCTTGGCGGGGGACGGTCAGCCCCAGCATTTT. It encodes CASSLAGDGQPQHF.

V gene TRBV19 combines with J gene TRBJ1-5, with 8 bases matching TRBD1. Germline assignment: CDR1 LNHDA and CDR2 SQIVND (reference sequence). The J segment lost 8 bases and the V segment lost 6 bases, leaving 12 bases of the junction unmatched. The CDR3 covers 15 residues. The CDR3 sequence is CASSVQGVKAEPQHF. In DNA form, the CDR3 reads TGTGCCAGTAGCGTACAGGGGGTAAAGGCAGAGCCCCAGCATTTT.

The rearrangement joins TRBV2 to TRBJ1-5; 7 bases match TRBD1. V lost 6 bases, J lost 2 bases, and 10 bases stayed unmatched. CDR3 length equals 16 residues. CDR1 is SNHLY and CDR2 is FYNNEI in the germline V gene. The CDR3 DNA sequence: TGTGCCAGCAGGGGGGCAGGGGGGCTAGGCAATCAGCCCCAGCATTTT. This encodes CASRGAGGLGNQPQHF. The full variable domain, rest sourced from reference TRBV2 and TRBJ1-5, is EPEVTQTPSHQVTQMGQEVILRCVPISNHLYFYWYRQILGQKVEFLVSFYNNEISEKSEIFDDQFSVERPDGSNFTLKIRSTKLEDSAMYFCASRGAGGLGNQPQHFGDGTRLSIL.

The chain is built from TRBV11-2 and TRBJ2-7; 10 bases are a match to TRBD1. Unmatched junction bases numbered 5, after V lost 4 bases and J lost 5 bases. This CDR3 is 14 amino acids long. Germline CDR1 reads SGHAT; CDR2 reads FQNNGV. The CDR3 DNA follows: TGTGCCAGCAGCTCCCGACAGGGGGCCCACGAGCAGTACTTC. Translating gives CASSSRQGAHEQYF.

The rearrangement links TRBV20-1 to TRBJ1-5, with TRBD1 identical over 8 bases. V lost 5 bases to trimming and J lost 4 bases; unmatched junction nucleotides: 13. Per germline, CDR1 DFQATT and CDR2 SNEGSKA (reference sequence). This CDR3 region has 16 residues. CDR3 nucleotide sequence: TGCAGTGCTGCGGGGGTTTGGACAGGGCAGAATCAGCCCCAGCATTTT. Its protein is CSAAGVWTGQNQPQHF.

The genes are TRBV2 and TRBJ1-6; TRBD1 aligns across 8 bases. CDR3 length equals 15 residues. V gave up 6 bases and J gave up 6 bases; unmatched junction bases: 7. Germline CDR1 and CDR2: SNHLY and FYNNEI. CDR3 loop: CASRGGRGPNSPLHF. The CDR3 DNA reads as TGTGCCAGCAGGGGGGGCAGGGGGCCTAATTCACCCCTCCACTTT.

The chain carries TRBV2 and TRBJ2-3; tentative D call: TRBD1 (6 bases). Looked up from germline, CDR1 is SNHLY and CDR2 is FYNNEI. The CDR3 has 12 amino acids. V lost 6 bases and J 5 bases, leaving 9 bases between the germline ends. Here the CDR3 DNA reads TGTGCCAGCAGGGGGGCAGGAGATACGCAGTATTTT. Its translation is CASRGAGDTQYF.

The V and J genes are TRBV20-1 and TRBJ2-7; maybe TRBD1 (5 bases). CDR1 DFQATT and CDR2 SNEGSKA come from the germline V gene (reference sequence). Trimming stripped 6 bases from V and 1 base from J, with 16 bases between. The CDR3 runs 14 residues. CDR3 bases: TGCAGTGCCACCATTAGGGGTTCTTCCTACGAGCAGTACTTC. It translates to CSATIRGSSYEQYF.

The gene calls are TRBV7-9 and TRBJ2-3; D unresolved. Germline lookup yields CDR1 SEHNR and CDR2 FQNEAQ (reference sequence). The CDR3 sequence is 16 residues long. V was pared by 0 bases and J by 2 bases, with 12 bases between. This chain's CDR3 is CASSLALGSLTDTQYF. CDR3 in DNA: TGTGCCAGCAGCTTAGCGTTAGGGTCTCTCACAGATACGCAGTATTTT.

In its sample, this clonotype was seen a few times. The chain has TRBV7-6 and TRBJ1-4; possible D gene TRBD1, 5 bases. Germline V gene sequence: CDR1 SGHVS, CDR2 FNYEAQ. The CDR3 is 15 amino acids. V was cut by 1 base and J by 3 bases, with 9 bases left in between. The CDR3 here is CASSLGQGPNEKLFF. In DNA, the CDR3 is TGTGCCAGCAGCTTAGGGCAGGGCCCTAATGAAAAACTGTTTTTT.

V gene TRBV11-2 combines with J gene TRBJ1-6, with TRBD1 matching over 7 bases. Germline CDR1 and CDR2: SGHAT and FQNNGV. The CDR3 covers 15 residues. The J segment lost 8 bases and the V segment lost 5 bases, leaving 9 bases of the junction unmatched. CDR3 in amino acids: CASSTHWTGDSPLHF. CDR3 in DNA: TGTGCCAGCAGCACCCATTGGACAGGAGATTCACCCCTCCACTTT.

The chain carries TRBV27 and TRBJ2-3; unclear D gene. CDR1 MNHEY and CDR2 SMNVEV come from the germline V gene (reference sequence). The V gene lost 5 bases and the J gene lost 1 base, with 10 bases spanning the gap. The length of the CDR3 is 14 residues. This chain's CDR3 is CASSLGRGTDTQYF. CDR3 nucleotide sequence: TGTGCCAGCAGTCTTGGGCGAGGCACAGATACGCAGTATTTT.

In its sample, this clonotype was seen a few times. The chain couples TRBV20-1 to TRBJ2-1, with a possible D match to TRBD2 (6 bases). Germline values: CDR1 DFQATT, CDR2 SNEGSKA (reference sequence). V lost 1 base, J lost 4 bases, and 14 bases lay in between. This CDR3 is built from 15 residues. Here the CDR3 reads CSARVGGERYNEQFF. The CDR3 DNA follows: TGCAGTGCTAGAGTTGGCGGGGAGCGATACAATGAGCAGTTCTTC.

This clonotype was observed once. The chain links TRBV28 to TRBJ1-4; 7 bases are shared with TRBD1. CDR3 length equals 18 residues. V lost 5 bases and J lost 3; bases outside the gene matches: 15. Germline V gene data show CDR1 as MDHEN and CDR2 as SYDVKM. The CDR3 DNA reads as TGTGCCAGCAGTCCATCGGGTCTTCGACAGGGAGCTAATGAAAAACTGTTTTTT. Protein: CASSPSGLRQGANEKLFF.

The rearrangement joins TRBV19 to TRBJ2-2; D uncertain. V was pared by 5 bases and J by 0 bases, with 16 bases between. Germline CDR1 LNHDA, CDR2 SQIVND (reference sequence). The CDR3 extends over 17 amino acids. CDR3 residues: CASSSLGRAANTGELFF. CDR3 sequence (DNA): TGTGCCAGTAGTTCCCTAGGAAGAGCCGCGAACACCGGGGAGCTGTTTTTT.

The rearrangement uses TRBV6-5 and TRBJ2-2, with TRBD1 matching 9 bases. CDR1 and CDR2 (germline): MNHEY, SVGAGI. CDR3 size: 18 residues. V was clipped by 3 bases and J by 4 bases; unmatched bases: 12. This CDR3 is CASSYQRQGGVATGELFF. CDR3 DNA: TGTGCCAGCAGTTATCAACGACAGGGGGGGGTGGCCACCGGGGAGCTGTTTTTT.

The genes are TRBV7-3 and TRBJ2-5; the D is unclear. The V gene lost 0 bases and the J gene lost 1 base, with 6 bases spanning the gap. The CDR3 totals 14 residues. CDR1 and CDR2 (germline): SGHTA, FQGTGA. CDR3 region: CASSLTLVQETQYF. DNA of the CDR3: TGTGCCAGCAGCTTAACCCTAGTCCAAGAGACCCAGTACTTC.

This clonotype was detected only once. J is TRBJ1-1 and V is TRBV7-2; 7 bases line up with TRBD1. Germline V gene sequence: CDR1 SGHTA, CDR2 FQGNSA. The ends lost 5 bases at V and 2 bases at J; junction bases unmatched: 14. This CDR3 region has 17 residues. Here the CDR3 reads CASSVRHFTGDNTEAFF. In nucleotides, the CDR3 is TGTGCCAGCAGCGTACGCCATTTTACAGGGGATAACACTGAAGCTTTCTTT. Complete variable domain (other parts from reference TRBV7-2 and TRBJ1-1): GAGVSQSPSNKVTEKGKDVELRCDPISGHTALYWYRQSLGQGLEFLIYFQGNSAPDKSGLPSDRFSAERTGGSVSTLTIQRTQQEDSAVYLCASSVRHFTGDNTEAFFGQGTRLTVV.

This chain links TRBV20-1 with TRBJ2-7, with 13 nucleotides matching TRBD2. Germline loops: CDR1 DFQATT, CDR2 SNEGSKA (reference sequence). The CDR3 has 12 amino acids. After removal of 7 bases from V and 4 bases from J, the junction contained 1 base not matched to a gene. CDR3 sequence reads: CSGTSGSYEQYF. CDR3 coding DNA: TGCAGTGGGACTAGCGGGAGTTACGAGCAGTACTTC.

V and J are TRBV19 and TRBJ1-3; possible D gene TRBD1, 6 bases. Deletions cut 2 bases from V and 0 bases from J, with 8 bases between. This CDR3 contains 15 residues. Germline V gives CDR1 LNHDA, CDR2 SQIVND (reference sequence). CDR3 in amino acids: CASSIPGHSGNTIYF. DNA for the CDR3: TGTGCCAGTAGTATACCGGGACACTCTGGAAACACCATATATTTT.

This rearrangement joins TRBV6-2 or TRBV6-3 to TRBJ1-2, with D maybe TRBD1 (5 bases). The CDR3 is 15 residues long. The germline V gene has CDR1 MNHEY and CDR2 SVGEGT. Trimming removed 2 bases at V and 8 bases at J, with 18 bases between. The chain's CDR3 is CASSYGGRGRGGYTF. CDR3 nucleotide sequence: TGTGCCAGCAGTTACGGCGGCAGAGGCCGGGGGGGCTACACCTTC.

On this clonotype itself: The junction differs from germline at one of its ends, possibly a read error. The chain combines TRBV6-5 with TRBJ1-6; D gene ambiguous. From germline, CDR1 is MNHEY and CDR2 SVGAGI. The CDR3 length is 13 residues. Here the CDR3 DNA reads TGTGCCGGCAGTTACTCTCGGGAATCACCCCTCCACTTT. As protein: CAGSYSRESPLHF.

This chain connects TRBV3-1 to TRBJ1-5; D is uncertain. V dropped 4 bases and J dropped 4 bases, with 8 bases sitting between them. The CDR3 contains 13 residues. Germline CDR1 and CDR2: LGHDT and YNNKEL (reference sequence). The CDR3 region has the DNA TGTGCCAGCAGCCTGGACCGTAATCAGCCCCAGCATTTT. Its translation: CASSLDRNQPQHF.

The V and J genes are TRBV20-1 and TRBJ2-7, with TRBD1 matching 7 bases. This CDR3 comprises 13 residues. The ends lost 6 bases at V and 3 bases at J; junction bases unmatched: 8. CDR1 DFQATT and CDR2 SNEGSKA come from the germline V gene (reference sequence). CDR3: CSASGTDLYEQYF. The CDR3 DNA is TGCAGTGCGTCGGGGACAGACCTCTACGAGCAGTACTTC.

This sequence joins TRBV20-1 and TRBJ1-1, with 8 positions matching TRBD1. There are 13 residues in the CDR3. V shed 3 bases and J 5 bases; nucleotides not matched to a gene: 5. Germline CDR1 reads DFQATT; CDR2 reads SNEGSKA (reference sequence). CDR3 sequence (DNA): TGCAGTGCTAGGACAGGGGCGGAGACTGAAGCTTTCTTT. It yields the protein CSARTGAETEAFF.